Reported below is one T cell receptor (beta chain). Its antigen is currently unknown. Assay: immunoSEQ multiplex PCR; the TCRdb copy retains only in-frame clones and omits some. The data show about 140,000 clones, approximately 84% seen once. This sample is drawn from a study of T cell responses to AZD1222 COVID-19 vaccine. Study-wide background: Second-dose schedules of about 4 or about 12 weeks were combined.

The germline V gene encodes CDR1 LGHNA and CDR2 YNFKEQ. V shed 0 bases and J shed 1 base, with 6 bases lying between them. CDR3 length: 15 amino acids. Study-wide points: Compared with day 0, the breadth and depth of the Spike-specific TCR repertoire rose significantly after two doses of AZD1222. Most donors were white British, females outnumbered males, and clonal diversity was possibly underestimated. Repertoire sampling occurred only after the peak T cell response.

Sequencing used peripheral blood, obtained on day 0 of AZD1222 vaccination. This clonotype originated in an adult in good health. The V gene is TRBV4-2, the J gene TRBJ2-2; D is ambiguous. Here the CDR3 reads CASSQDWRNTGELFF. Written as DNA, the CDR3 is TGTGCCAGCAGCCAAGATTGGCGGAACACCGGGGAGCTGTTTTTT.